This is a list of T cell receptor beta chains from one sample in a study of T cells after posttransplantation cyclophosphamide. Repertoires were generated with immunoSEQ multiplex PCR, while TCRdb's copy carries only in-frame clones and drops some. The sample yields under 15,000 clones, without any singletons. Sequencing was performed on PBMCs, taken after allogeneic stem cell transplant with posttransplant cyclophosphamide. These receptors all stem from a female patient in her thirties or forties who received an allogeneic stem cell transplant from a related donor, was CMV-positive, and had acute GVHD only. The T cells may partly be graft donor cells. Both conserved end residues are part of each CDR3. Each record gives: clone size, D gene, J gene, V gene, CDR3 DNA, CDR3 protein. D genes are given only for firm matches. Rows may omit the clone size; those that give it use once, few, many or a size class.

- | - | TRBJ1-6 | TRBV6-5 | TGTGCCAGCAGTTTTGCACAGCAATATAATTCACCCCTCCACTTT | CASSFAQQYNSPLHF
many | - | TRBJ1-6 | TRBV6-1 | TGTGCCAGCAGTCCGGGGGGGGCAGGGAAGACACCCCTCCACTTT | CASSPGGAGKTPLHF
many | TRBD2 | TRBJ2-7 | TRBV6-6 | TGTGCCAGCAGTACTAGCGGGGCTTACGAGCAGTACTTC | CASSTSGAYEQYF
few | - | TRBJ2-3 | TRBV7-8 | TGTGCCAGCAGCTTAGGAGGGACAGATACGCAGTATTTT | CASSLGGTDTQYF
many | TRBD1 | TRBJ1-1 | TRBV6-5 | TGTGCCAGCAGTAACCCCGCAGGGGGCTTTACTGAAGCTTTCTTT | CASSNPAGGFTEAFF
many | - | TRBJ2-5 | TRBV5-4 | TGTGCCAGCAGCCCCCCCGACGGGTTTCCAGAGACCCAGTACTTC | CASSPPDGFPETQYF
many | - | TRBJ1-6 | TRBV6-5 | TGTGCCAGCAGTTACCGGCGGAATTCACCCCTCCACTTT | CASSYRRNSPLHF
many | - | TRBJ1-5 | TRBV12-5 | TGTGCTAGTGGTTTCCCCGACAGGAATCAGCCCCAGCATTTT | CASGFPDRNQPQHF
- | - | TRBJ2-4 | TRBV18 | TGTGCCAGCTCACCCGTTATAGCCAAAAACATTCAGTACTTC | CASSPVIAKNIQYF
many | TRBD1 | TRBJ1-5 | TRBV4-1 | TGCGCCAGCAGCCCATACCTGACAGGGGGGACGAATAGCAATCAGCCCCAGCATTTT | CASSPYLTGGTNSNQPQHF
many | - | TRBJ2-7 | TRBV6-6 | TGTGCCAGCAGTTACTCGAGGCTACACGAGCAGTACTTC | CASSYSRLHEQYF
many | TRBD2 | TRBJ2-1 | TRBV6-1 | TGTGCCAGCAGTCTTAGCGGGAGCAACAATGAGCAGTTCTTC | CASSLSGSNNEQFF
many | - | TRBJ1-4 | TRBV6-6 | TGTGCCAGCAGTTACTCGAACTTGGCAGGGGATGATTTT | CASSYSNLAGDDF
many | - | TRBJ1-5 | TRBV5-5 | TGTGCCAGCAGCTTGGGGGGGCCTAGCAATCAGCCCCAGCATTTT | CASSLGGPSNQPQHF
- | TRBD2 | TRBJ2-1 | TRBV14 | TGTGCCAGCAGGCTAGCGGGGGGGGCTAAGGGACACAATGAGCAGTTCTTC | CASRLAGGAKGHNEQFF
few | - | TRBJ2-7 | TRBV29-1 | TGCAGCGTTGCGGACAGCTACGAGCAGTACTTC | CSVADSYEQYF
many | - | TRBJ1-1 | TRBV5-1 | TGCGCCAGCAGCTTGTCGGTGGGAGGGGTTAACACTGAAGCTTTCTTT | CASSLSVGGVNTEAFF
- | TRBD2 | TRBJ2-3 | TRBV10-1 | TGCGCCAGCAGTGAGTCGGTCGCCCAAACCGGGACTAGCTTTCGAGATACGCAGTATTTT | CASSESVAQTGTSFRDTQYF
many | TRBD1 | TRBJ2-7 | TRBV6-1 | TGTGCCAGCAGTCAGGGACAGAGCTACGAGCAGTACTTC | CASSQGQSYEQYF
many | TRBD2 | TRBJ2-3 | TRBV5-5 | TGTGCCAGCAGCTTTCTGACAGCGGGGGGCGCGGATACGCAGTATTTT | CASSFLTAGGADTQYF
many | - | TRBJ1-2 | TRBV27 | TGTGCCAGCAGTTTTGGGCTCAACCTTAACTATGGCTACACCTTC | CASSFGLNLNYGYTF
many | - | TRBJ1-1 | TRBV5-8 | TGTGCCAGCAGCTTGTCCCCGGGGGACACTGAAGCTTTCTTT | CASSLSPGDTEAFF
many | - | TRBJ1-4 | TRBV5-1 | TGCGCCAGCAGCTTGGTAGGCAGGGCATCTGAAAAACTGTTTTTT | CASSLVGRASEKLFF
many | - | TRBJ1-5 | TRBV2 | TGTGCCAGCAGTGAGGTCACAAATCAGCCCCAGCATTTT | CASSEVTNQPQHF
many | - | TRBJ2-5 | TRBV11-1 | TGTGCCAGCAGCTTAAGGCAGGCTTTGCGAGAGACCCAGTACTTC | CASSLRQALRETQYF
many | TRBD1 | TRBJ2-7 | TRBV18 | TGTGCCAGCTCACCAGACAGGGGTCCCTACGAGCAGTACTTC | CASSPDRGPYEQYF
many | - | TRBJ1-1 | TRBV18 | TGTGCCAGCTCCGGACAGATGAACACTGAAGCTTTCTTT | CASSGQMNTEAFF
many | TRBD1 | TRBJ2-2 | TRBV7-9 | TGTGCCAGCAGCTTAAGTGGGACAGGGAACACCGGGGAGCTGTTTTTT | CASSLSGTGNTGELFF
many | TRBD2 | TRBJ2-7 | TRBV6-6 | TGTGCCAGCAGGGGGGTGACTAGCGGGGGACCCTACGAGCAGTACTTC | CASRGVTSGGPYEQYF
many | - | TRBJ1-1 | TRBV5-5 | TGTGCCAGCAGCCTTACTTTTCAACAGGCGAACACTGAAGCTTTCTTT | CASSLTFQQANTEAFF
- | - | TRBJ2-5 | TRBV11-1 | TGTGCCAGCGAAGGGTCAGGGGAGACCCAGTACTTC | CASEGSGETQYF
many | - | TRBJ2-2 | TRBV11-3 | TGTGCCAGCAGCTTACGTGGGGGCGTGCTAGCGAACACCGGGGAGCTGTTTTTT | CASSLRGGVLANTGELFF
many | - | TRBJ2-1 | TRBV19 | TGTGCCAGTAGAGCTAGCTGGAGCTCCTACAATGAGCAGTTCTTC | CASRASWSSYNEQFF
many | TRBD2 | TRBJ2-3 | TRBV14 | TGTGCCAGCAGCCCCGGGACTAGCGGACCAGATACGCAGTATTTT | CASSPGTSGPDTQYF
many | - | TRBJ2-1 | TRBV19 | TGTGCCAGTAGTTGGCACAATGAGCAGTTCTTC | CASSWHNEQFF
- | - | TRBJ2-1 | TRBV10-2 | TGCGCCAGCAGTGAGTCGTATCAGGGGAATGAGCAGTTCTTC | CASSESYQGNEQFF
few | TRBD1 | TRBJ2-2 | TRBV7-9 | TGTGCCAGCAGCCCTCCGGGACAGGGGTGGACTGCCGGGGAGCTGTTTTTT | CASSPPGQGWTAGELFF
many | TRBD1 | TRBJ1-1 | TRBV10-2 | TGCGCCAGCAGTTCCGGACAGGGGACAATCACTGAAGCTTTCTTT | CASSSGQGTITEAFF
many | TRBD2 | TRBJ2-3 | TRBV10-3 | TGTGCCATCAGTGAAACTAGCGGTAGCACAGATACGCAGTATTTT | CAISETSGSTDTQYF
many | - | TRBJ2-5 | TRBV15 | TGTGCCACCGCAGAACCGGGGGAGACCCAGTACTTC | CATAEPGETQYF
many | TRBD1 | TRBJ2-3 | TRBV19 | TGTGCCAGTAGTATAGATCCAAAGACAGGGGGCGTACGAGATACGCAGTATTTT | CASSIDPKTGGVRDTQYF
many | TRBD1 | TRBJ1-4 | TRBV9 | TGTGCCAGCAGCGGCCGGACAGGGAATGAAAAACTGTTTTTT | CASSGRTGNEKLFF
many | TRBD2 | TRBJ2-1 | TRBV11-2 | TGTGCCAGCAGCTTAAGGGCGGGGGGGCTTGATGAGCAGTTCTTC | CASSLRAGGLDEQFF
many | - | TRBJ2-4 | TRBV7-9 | TGTGCCAGCAGCTTACTAGGGGGAGAAGCCAAAAACATTCAGTACTTC | CASSLLGGEAKNIQYF
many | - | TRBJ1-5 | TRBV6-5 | TGTGCCAGCAGTGCGACAGATAGCAATCAGCCCCAGCATTTT | CASSATDSNQPQHF
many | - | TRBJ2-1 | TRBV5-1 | TGCGCCAGCAGCTTGTATCAGGGCCGGAATGAGCAGTTCTTC | CASSLYQGRNEQFF
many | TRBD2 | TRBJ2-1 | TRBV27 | TGTGCCAGCAGGATATCCAGAGCGGGAATTGAGTTCTTC | CASRISRAGIEFF
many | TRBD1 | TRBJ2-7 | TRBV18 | TGTGCCAGCTCGACAGGGTTTAACGAGCAGTACTTC | CASSTGFNEQYF
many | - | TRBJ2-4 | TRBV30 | TGTGCCTGGAGTGTACTGGGGGGCAAAAACATTCAGTACTTC | CAWSVLGGKNIQYF
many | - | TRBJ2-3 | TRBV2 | TGTGCCAGCAGTGATCCGGGCAGGGGAACGCAGTATTTT | CASSDPGRGTQYF
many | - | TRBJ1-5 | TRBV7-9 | TGTGCCAGCAGCTTCTGGCAGGGTACCAATCAGCCCCAGCATTTT | CASSFWQGTNQPQHF
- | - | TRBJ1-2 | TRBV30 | TGTGCCTGGAGTATAGGAGGACGGGCTAACTATGGCTACACCTTC | CAWSIGGRANYGYTF
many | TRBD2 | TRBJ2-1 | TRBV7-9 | TGTGCCAGCAGCCCCCAAAAGCCGGGACTAGCGGGCAATGAGCAGTTCTTC | CASSPQKPGLAGNEQFF
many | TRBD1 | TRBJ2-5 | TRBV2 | TGTGCCAGCCGACAGGGGTCGGCCCAAGAGACCCAGTACTTC | CASRQGSAQETQYF